This TCR beta chain was retrieved from a study of identical twins. Points from the study as a whole: There were fewer insertions in abundant cord blood beta clonotypes, but memory repertoires showed no such pattern. In monozygotic twins, models underestimated the sharing of out-of-frame TCR alpha.

With respect to this clonotype: Its antigen is as yet unknown.

CDR3 length: 14 residues. Trimming left V 4 bases short and J 5 bases short, with 13 bases between. Germline CDR1 reads SGDLS; CDR2 reads YYNGEE. The authors used template switching to add a universal primer site and gave cDNA unique molecular identifiers. In TCRdb, the 5' RACE reads were re-called with MiXCR into one record per CDR3 protein. The table has about 720,000 distinct CDR3 sequences, 8% to 9% seen once; the top ten hold around 0.98%. This sample was also put to use in a study of yellow fever vaccine responses in identical twins.

This TCR was sampled from a woman under 30 in good health. What was sequenced was PBMCs. V and J are TRBV9 and TRBJ2-1; D remains ambiguous. Written as DNA, the CDR3 is TGTGCCAGCAGCCCCCCCGACTCAGACAATGAGCAGTTCTTC. Translation: CASSPPDSDNEQFF. The full variable domain, its missing parts supplied by reference TRBV9 and TRBJ2-1, is DSGVTQTPKHLITATGQRVTLRCSPRSGDLSVYWYQQSLDQGLQFLIQYYNGEERAKGNILERFSAQQFPDLHSELNLSSLELGDSALYFCASSPPDSDNEQFFGPGTRLTVL.